The T cell receptor beta chain under discussion was sequenced for a study of response to subunit inactivated influenza vaccine. TCRdb processed the RT-PCR reads anew with MiXCR; each CDR3 protein has one entry. In the table there are hundreds of thousands of distinct CDR3 sequences, approximately 13% of which are singletons. This CDR3 comprises 13 residues. Germline V gene data show CDR1 as DFQATT and CDR2 as SNEGSKA (reference sequence). J was trimmed by 3 bases and V by 6 bases; bases with no gene match: 3. This clonotype has just a few counts. This TCR derives from a man over 45 who received an inactivated influenza vaccine. The starting material was PBMCs from blood, obtained around two weeks before vaccination. The J gene is TRBJ1-2, the V gene TRBV20-1; TRBD1 aligns across 11 bases. DNA of the CDR3: TGCAGTGCCCCGGGACAGGGGGACTATGGCTACACCTTC. This encodes CSAPGQGDYGYTF.